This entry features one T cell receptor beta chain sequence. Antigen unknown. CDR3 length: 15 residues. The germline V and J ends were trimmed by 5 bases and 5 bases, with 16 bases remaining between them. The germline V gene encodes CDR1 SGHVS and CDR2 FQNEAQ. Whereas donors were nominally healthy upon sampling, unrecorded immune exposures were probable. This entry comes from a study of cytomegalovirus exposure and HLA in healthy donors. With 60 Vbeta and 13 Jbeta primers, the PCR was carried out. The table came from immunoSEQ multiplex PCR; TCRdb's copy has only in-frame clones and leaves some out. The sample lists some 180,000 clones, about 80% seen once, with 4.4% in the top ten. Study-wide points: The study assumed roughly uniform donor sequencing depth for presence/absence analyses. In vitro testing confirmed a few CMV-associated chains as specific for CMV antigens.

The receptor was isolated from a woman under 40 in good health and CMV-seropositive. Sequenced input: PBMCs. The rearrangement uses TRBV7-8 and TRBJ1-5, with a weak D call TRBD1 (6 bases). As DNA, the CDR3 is TGTGCCAGCAGCCCAGGGGCCCAAAGAGATCAGCCCCAGCATTTT. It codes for CASSPGAQRDQPQHF.